The sequence of this TCR beta chain was determined in a study of cytomegalovirus exposure and HLA in healthy donors. General study results and limits: The sole available immune exposure information was CMV serostatus. Presence/absence analysis assumed near-uniform sequencing depth across donors.

The PCR contained 60 Vbeta and 13 Jbeta primers. Here immunoSEQ multiplex PCR was the method, and the copy in TCRdb shows in-frame clones only, minus some. The repertoire holds roughly 150,000 clones, with roughly 80% as singletons. Comment on this clone: The antigen remains undetermined.

Germline V gene data show CDR1 as MNHEY and CDR2 as SVGAGI. Trimming left V 6 bases short and J 1 base short, with 15 bases between. This CDR3 comprises 15 residues. The gene calls are TRBV6-5 and TRBJ1-2, with D possibly being TRBD1 (5 bases). This TCR came from a man under 40 in good health and CMV-seronegative. Sequencing was done on a sample of PBMCs. The CDR3 protein is CASSPSGDFNYGYTF. The CDR3 DNA reads as TGTGCCAGCAGCCCGTCGGGGGATTTTAACTATGGCTACACCTTC.